These T cell receptor beta chains were read from a single sample in a study of blood T cell repertoires in COVID-19. The assay was immunoSEQ multiplex PCR, and TCRdb's table has in-frame clones only and misses some. The sample has roughly 100,000 clones; around 86% are singletons. The source material was peripheral blood. These receptors were collected from an older man with acute or convalescent COVID-19. Each CDR3 is given with its conserved first and last residue. Each record gives: clone size, J gene, V gene, D gene, CDR3 DNA, CDR3 protein. A D gene is named only where the DNA matches it firmly. Clone size is shown for a subset of rows, as once, few, many or a class of expanded clone.

size: .; J: TRBJ1-4; V: TRBV6-5; D: .; DNA: TGTGCCAGCAGCCGGACTCAGAGGCATGAAAAACTGTTTTTT; CDR3: CASSRTQRHEKLFF
size: .; J: TRBJ1-4; V: TRBV20-1; D: .; DNA: TGCAGTGCTAGTGGTCGGGGCAGGGGAAATGAAAAACTGTTTTTT; CDR3: CSASGRGRGNEKLFF
size: few; J: TRBJ2-7; V: TRBV7-8; D: .; DNA: TGTGCCAGCAGCTTAGAGCGAAGTAGGGAGCAGTACTTC; CDR3: CASSLERSREQYF
size: .; J: TRBJ2-7; V: TRBV11-2; D: TRBD2; DNA: TGTGCCAGCAGCTTAGAACTAGCGGGAGCGAGGGAGCAGTACTTC; CDR3: CASSLELAGAREQYF
size: once; J: TRBJ1-1; V: TRBV28; D: .; DNA: TGTGCCAGCAGTTTTGTCGGACTGCCCTCCCAAATGAACACTGAAGCTTTCTTT; CDR3: CASSFVGLPSQMNTEAFF
size: .; J: TRBJ2-1; V: TRBV7-2; D: TRBD2; DNA: TGTGCCAGCAGCTTAGCGCGGGGAGGGCGGAACAATGAGCAGTTCTTC; CDR3: CASSLARGGRNNEQFF
size: .; J: TRBJ1-1; V: TRBV4-1; D: TRBD1; DNA: TGCGCCAGCAGCCAGGGACAGGGTGGGGGGAACACTGAAGCTTTCTTT; CDR3: CASSQGQGGGNTEAFF
size: .; J: TRBJ1-1; V: TRBV11-2; D: .; DNA: TGTGCCAGCAGCGCGCACAGGGCGAACACTGAAGCTTTCTTT; CDR3: CASSAHRANTEAFF
size: .; J: TRBJ2-5; V: TRBV5-1; D: TRBD1; DNA: TGCGCCAGCAGCTTGGGACAGGGCTTAGAGACCCAGTACTTC; CDR3: CASSLGQGLETQYF
size: few; J: TRBJ2-7; V: TRBV5-8; D: TRBD2; DNA: TGTGCCAGCAGCTTGGAACTAGCGGGAGACGAGCAGTACTTC; CDR3: CASSLELAGDEQYF
size: few; J: TRBJ2-7; V: TRBV7-9; D: .; DNA: TGTGCCAGCAGCAATGAGCGGTGGGCCACCTACGAGCAGTACTTC; CDR3: CASSNERWATYEQYF
size: .; J: TRBJ2-2; V: TRBV18; D: .; DNA: TGTGCCAGCTCACTCCTCCAAGGGGCCGGGGAGCTGTTTTTT; CDR3: CASSLLQGAGELFF
size: .; J: TRBJ2-1; V: TRBV24-1; D: .; DNA: TGTGCCACCAGTGAGGGGCTCCCCGCTAATGAGCAGTTCTTC; CDR3: CATSEGLPANEQFF
size: few; J: TRBJ2-7; V: TRBV18; D: .; DNA: TGTGCCAGCTCACGCCTAGCGATCTCCTACGAGCAGTACTTC; CDR3: CASSRLAISYEQYF
size: .; J: TRBJ2-7; V: TRBV5-1; D: .; DNA: TGCGCCAGCAGCCCTCCACTGAGGAGCTCCTACGAGCAGTACTTC; CDR3: CASSPPLRSSYEQYF
size: .; J: TRBJ1-5; V: TRBV16; D: TRBD1; DNA: TGTGCCAGCAGCGACAGGGGAAATCAGCCCCAGCATTTT; CDR3: CASSDRGNQPQHF
size: .; J: TRBJ2-1; V: TRBV11-2; D: TRBD2; DNA: TGTGCCAGCAGCTTAAGATTAGCGGGATTACGGGAGCAGTTCTTC; CDR3: CASSLRLAGLREQFF
size: .; J: TRBJ2-7; V: TRBV2; D: .; DNA: TGTGCCAGCAGTCCCAAGACAGGCAAGGACGGGCAGTACTTC; CDR3: CASSPKTGKDGQYF
size: few; J: TRBJ2-1; V: TRBV7-8; D: .; DNA: TGTGCCAGCAGCTTAAGTCAGAACAATGAGCAGTTCTTC; CDR3: CASSLSQNNEQFF
size: .; J: TRBJ2-2; V: TRBV7-3; D: TRBD2; DNA: TGTGCCAGCAGCTTCGGGACTAGCGGGACTGGGGAGCTGTTTTTT; CDR3: CASSFGTSGTGELFF
size: once; J: TRBJ2-2; V: TRBV28; D: TRBD1; DNA: TGTGCCAGCAGCCGCCCTTTGACAGGGGGCAAGACCGGGGAGCTGTTTTTT; CDR3: CASSRPLTGGKTGELFF
size: once; J: TRBJ1-4; V: TRBV15; D: TRBD1; DNA: TGTGCCACCAGCAGAGAAGGGACAGCTATTGAAAAACTGTTTTTT; CDR3: CATSREGTAIEKLFF
size: few; J: TRBJ2-2; V: TRBV18; D: TRBD1; DNA: TGTGCCAGCTCCCATGGACAGGGCGACACCGGGGAGCTGTTTTTT; CDR3: CASSHGQGDTGELFF
size: .; J: TRBJ1-5; V: TRBV28; D: .; DNA: TGTGCCAGCAGTTTGGCACAGGGAATCCAGCCCCAGCATTTT; CDR3: CASSLAQGIQPQHF
size: .; J: TRBJ2-5; V: TRBV3-1/TRBV3-2; D: TRBD2; DNA: TGTGCCAGCAGCCGGTTGGGGGGGTACCAAGAGACCCAGTACTTC; CDR3: CASSRLGGYQETQYF
size: .; J: TRBJ2-2; V: TRBV7-3; D: .; DNA: TGTGCCAGGGGTAGTCCGGGAACCGGGGAGCTGTTTTTT; CDR3: CARGSPGTGELFF
size: .; J: TRBJ2-7; V: TRBV11-2; D: .; DNA: TGTGCCAGCAGCTTAGAACTCTTATACGAGCAGTACTTC; CDR3: CASSLELLYEQYF
size: many; J: TRBJ2-3; V: TRBV5-4; D: TRBD2; DNA: TGTGCCAGCAGCTTGGGGGCTAGCGGTAGCACAGATACGCAGTATTTT; CDR3: CASSLGASGSTDTQYF
size: .; J: TRBJ2-5; V: TRBV29-1; D: TRBD1; DNA: TGCAGCGTGACGGAGACAGGGGCGCAGACCCAGTACTTC; CDR3: CSVTETGAQTQYF
size: .; J: TRBJ1-5; V: TRBV29-1; D: .; DNA: TGCAGCATTTCCTCGGGTGGTCAGCCCCAGCATTTT; CDR3: CSISSGGQPQHF
size: once; J: TRBJ1-5; V: TRBV29-1; D: TRBD1; DNA: TGCAGCGCCGGGGACAGGTACAATCAGCCCCAGCATTTT; CDR3: CSAGDRYNQPQHF
size: once; J: TRBJ1-6; V: TRBV30; D: .; DNA: TGTGCCTGGAGTGCTTCGGGGACCTATAATTCACCCCTCCACTTT; CDR3: CAWSASGTYNSPLHF
size: .; J: TRBJ1-5; V: TRBV28; D: TRBD1; DNA: TGTGCCAGCAGAGCAACAGGGGGCGCGGGTCAGCCCCAGCATTTT; CDR3: CASRATGGAGQPQHF
size: .; J: TRBJ1-1; V: TRBV28; D: TRBD1; DNA: TGTGCCAGCAGTCCGGGACAGGGGAGACCTTTCTTT; CDR3: CASSPGQGRPFF
size: few; J: TRBJ2-7; V: TRBV28; D: .; DNA: TGTGCCAGCAGGCGACAGGTCTCCTACGAGCAGTACTTC; CDR3: CASRRQVSYEQYF
size: .; J: TRBJ1-3; V: TRBV10-3; D: .; DNA: TGTGCCATCAGTGAGTTCGGTTTAGGGGGTGGAAACACCATATATTTT; CDR3: CAISEFGLGGGNTIYF
size: .; J: TRBJ2-1; V: TRBV5-1; D: TRBD2; DNA: TGCGCCAGCAGCGGTAGCGGGGGCCTCTACAATGAGCAGTTCTTC; CDR3: CASSGSGGLYNEQFF
size: .; J: TRBJ2-7; V: TRBV6-5; D: TRBD1; DNA: TGTGCCAGCAGGGCCCGGGACAGGGCGGGCGAGCAGTACTTC; CDR3: CASRARDRAGEQYF
size: .; J: TRBJ1-1; V: TRBV2; D: .; DNA: TGTGCCAGCAGTTTCAGCGGACAGATGAACACTGAAGCTTTCTTT; CDR3: CASSFSGQMNTEAFF
size: .; J: TRBJ2-5; V: TRBV29-1; D: TRBD2; DNA: TGCAGCGTTGATTCGAGCGGGAGAGGGAGAGAGACCCAGTACTTC; CDR3: CSVDSSGRGRETQYF
size: .; J: TRBJ1-2; V: TRBV30; D: TRBD1; DNA: TGTGCCTGGAGGACTCCCGGGACAGGGAACTATGGCTACACCTTC; CDR3: CAWRTPGTGNYGYTF
size: many; J: TRBJ2-7; V: TRBV5-1; D: .; DNA: TGCGCCAGCAGCTTGTCCCGGGCCTACGAGCAGTACTTC; CDR3: CASSLSRAYEQYF
size: .; J: TRBJ2-1; V: TRBV7-2; D: .; DNA: TGTGCCAGCAGCTTAGGTCGAGGGTCCTACAATGAGCAGTTCTTC; CDR3: CASSLGRGSYNEQFF
size: few; J: TRBJ2-3; V: TRBV5-6; D: .; DNA: TGTGCCAGCAGCCGACAACACGCCACAGATACGCAGTATTTT; CDR3: CASSRQHATDTQYF
size: .; J: TRBJ2-7; V: TRBV7-9; D: TRBD1; DNA: TGTGCCAGCAGCCCCGGGACAGGGGTCCACGAGCAGTACTTC; CDR3: CASSPGTGVHEQYF
size: .; J: TRBJ1-1; V: TRBV7-3; D: .; DNA: TGTGCCAGCAGCTTAAACCCAGGGGTGGACACTGAAGCTTTCTTT; CDR3: CASSLNPGVDTEAFF
size: .; J: TRBJ2-7; V: TRBV28; D: TRBD2; DNA: TGTGCCAGCAGTTTAGGGACTAGCGGTGCCTACGAGCAGTACTTC; CDR3: CASSLGTSGAYEQYF
size: few; J: TRBJ1-5; V: TRBV11-1; D: .; DNA: TGTGCCAGCAGCCCCGACAGGAATCAGCCCCAGCATTTT; CDR3: CASSPDRNQPQHF
size: .; J: TRBJ1-2; V: TRBV3-1/TRBV3-2; D: TRBD1; DNA: TGTGCCAGCAGCCGGACAGGGGGCGCTGGGGGCTACACCTTC; CDR3: CASSRTGGAGGYTF
size: .; J: TRBJ1-3; V: TRBV18; D: .; DNA: TGTGCCAGCTCACCCGGCTCTGGAAACACCATATATTTT; CDR3: CASSPGSGNTIYF
size: .; J: TRBJ2-6; V: TRBV6-5; D: .; DNA: TGTGCCAGCAGTTACGGGAGCTCTGGGGCCAACGTCCTGACTTTC; CDR3: CASSYGSSGANVLTF
size: .; J: TRBJ1-1; V: TRBV7-9; D: TRBD1; DNA: TGTGCCAGCAGCTCAGGACAGGGAGGGAAGAACACTGAAGCTTTCTTT; CDR3: CASSSGQGGKNTEAFF
size: .; J: TRBJ1-2; V: TRBV18; D: .; DNA: TGTGCCAGCACCCCCAGGGGCGACATCTGGGGCTACACCTTC; CDR3: CASTPRGDIWGYTF
size: .; J: TRBJ1-3; V: TRBV5-6; D: .; DNA: TGTGCCAGCAGCAGGGGCCTTTCTGGAAACACCATATATTTT; CDR3: CASSRGLSGNTIYF